Following are 11 T cell receptor beta chains from one sample sequenced in a study of T cell changes during pregnancy in multiple sclerosis. Here immunoSEQ multiplex PCR was the method, and the copy in TCRdb shows in-frame clones only, minus some. The profile shows approximately 90,000 clones, 94% of them singletons. The source was peripheral blood, collected in the third trimester of pregnancy. These receptors were obtained from a female donor with multiple sclerosis, enrolled in a pregnancy study.

The rearrangement uses TRBV6-6 and TRBJ2-3; the match to TRBD2 covers 7 bases. Trimming removed 6 bases from V and 0 bases from J; junction bases left unmatched: 3. CDR3 length equals 14 residues. CDR1 MNHNY and CDR2 SVGAGI come from the germline V gene (reference sequence). CDR3 sequence reads: CASRVLASTDTQYF. As DNA, the CDR3 is TGTGCCAGCAGGGTACTAGCGAGCACAGATACGCAGTATTTT.

The V call is TRBV30, the J call TRBJ2-7; 8 nucleotides match TRBD1. The CDR3 has 12 residues. J lost 6 bases, V lost 1 base, and 2 bases had no gene match. Germline assignment: CDR1 GTSNPN and CDR2 SVGIG (reference sequence). In DNA form, the CDR3 reads TGTGCCTGGAGTGGACAGGGGTTCGAGCAGTACTTC. Translating it yields CAWSGQGFEQYF. Based on the CDR3 plus reference TRBV30 and TRBJ2-7, the full variable domain is SQTIHQWPATLVQPVGSPLSLECTVEGTSNPNLYWYRQAAGRGLQLLFYSVGIGQISSEVPQNLSASRPQDRQFILSSKKLLLSDSGFYLCAWSGQGFEQYFGPGTRLTVT.

The CDR3 region is CASRGTVGTGELFF. CDR3 coding DNA: TGTGCCAGCAGGGGGACAGTGGGGACCGGGGAGCTGTTTTTT. The rearrangement joins TRBV6-6 to TRBJ2-2; 7 nucleotides line up with TRBD1. J lost 5 bases, V lost 6 bases, and 6 bases had no gene match. CDR1 MNHNY and CDR2 SVGAGI come from the germline V gene (reference sequence). The CDR3 has 14 residues.

This chain joins TRBV27 and TRBJ1-1; TRBD1 matches 9 bases. Germline-derived CDR1 and CDR2 are MNHEY and SMNVEV (reference sequence). The V segment lost 5 bases and the J segment 4 bases; nucleotides outside the gene matches: 8. The CDR3 consists of 15 residues. The CDR3 nucleotides read TGTGCCAGCAGTCTCGACAGGGGGGGCGGCACTGAAGCTTTCTTT. It yields the protein CASSLDRGGGTEAFF.

V usage is TRBV18 and J usage is TRBJ2-1, with TRBD2 matching 8 bases. The CDR3 covers 17 residues. The V and J ends lost 1 base and 0 bases, in that order; junction bases with no gene match: 5. The germline CDR1 and CDR2 sequences are KGHSH and LQKENI. CDR3 DNA: TGTGCCAGCTCACCACGGCTAGCGGGCGACTCCTACAATGAGCAGTTCTTC. Protein: CASSPRLAGDSYNEQFF.

In DNA, the CDR3 is TGTGCCAGCAGTCCCCGGGGGGGACGGGGGGCAGATACGCAGTATTTT. Its translation is CASSPRGGRGADTQYF. The gene calls are TRBV27 and TRBJ2-3; TRBD2 matches at 8 bases. Germline values: CDR1 MNHEY, CDR2 SMNVEV (reference sequence). CDR3 length: 16 residues. J gave up 4 bases and V 5 bases, and 11 bases lay outside the gene matches.

The V gene is TRBV9, the J gene TRBJ1-1, with 7 bases identical to TRBD1. Trimming at V came to 6 bases and at J to 6 bases, leaving 5 bases not matched to a gene. The CDR3 contains 12 residues. In germline, CDR1 is SGDLS, CDR2 YYNGEE. CDR3 in amino acids: CASTPGGPEAFF. In DNA, the CDR3 is TGTGCCAGCACACCAGGGGGTCCTGAAGCTTTCTTT.

The chain uses TRBV5-1 and TRBJ1-4; possibly TRBD1 for D (6 bases). This CDR3 is built from 18 residues. CDR1 and CDR2 (germline): SGHRS, YFSETQ. V was cut by 4 bases and J by 8 bases, with 27 bases left in between. CDR3 sequence: CASSRRSPLQGDQEKLFF. CDR3 DNA sequence: TGCGCCAGCAGCAGGAGATCCCCCCTACAGGGAGATCAGGAAAAACTGTTTTTT.

V usage is TRBV11-2 and J usage is TRBJ1-4; TRBD1 is a possible D gene (5 bases). The germline CDR1 and CDR2 sequences are SGHAT and FQNNGV. This CDR3 comprises 13 residues. V lost 4 bases to trimming and J lost 7 bases, with 10 bases between them. CDR3 residues: CASSSGLSEKLFF. The CDR3 DNA sequence: TGTGCCAGCAGCTCGGGACTTTCTGAAAAACTGTTTTTT.

This rearrangement joins TRBV4-2 to TRBJ1-2, with 8 bases fitting TRBD1. The CDR3 is made up of 15 amino acids. V was pared by 1 base and J by 2 bases, with 3 bases of the junction left unmatched. CDR1 and CDR2 (germline): LGHNA, YNFKEQ. The CDR3 nucleotides are TGTGCCAGCAGCCAAGGACAGGGGATGAACTATGGCTACACCTTC. Its protein is CASSQGQGMNYGYTF.

The CDR3 loop is CASRRTGSEAFF. Written as DNA, the CDR3 is TGTGCCAGCAGGCGGACAGGGTCTGAAGCTTTCTTT. The chain recombines TRBV6-5 with TRBJ1-1; 8 bases fit TRBD1. Germline values: CDR1 MNHEY, CDR2 SVGAGI. Unmatched junction bases numbered 3, after V lost 6 bases and J lost 6 bases. This CDR3 comprises 12 residues.